This T cell receptor (beta chain) was recorded in a study of control samples from healthy donors and cancer patients. TCRdb keeps only in-frame clones here, not all; method: immunoSEQ multiplex PCR. The sample holds under 110,000 clones, roughly 91% seen once. There are 17 residues in the CDR3. The V and J ends lost 3 bases and 1 base respectively, with 16 bases between them. CDR1 and CDR2 (germline): LNHDA, SQIVND (reference sequence). The receptor comes from a man aged 25 to 45 in good health. Sequenced material: blood. The chain couples TRBV19 to TRBJ1-5; no reliable D call. The DNA of the CDR3 is TGTGCCAGTAGTATTAGTGTGGCGGGAAGAAGCAATCAGCCCCAGCATTTT. Residues: CASSISVAGRSNQPQHF.